This T cell receptor beta chain is from a study of tumor-infiltrating lymphocytes in primary liver carcinoma (dated by TCRdb to 2017 to 2019). Regarding the complete study: Roughly 5 patients with histopathologically diagnosed primary liver carcinoma underwent surgical resection in China between late 2015 and early 2016. Of the five patients (three men and two women, aged 30 to 69 years), four had hepatocellular carcinoma and one had combined HCC and intrahepatic cholangiocarcinoma. The tumors of the five patients were staged as T1-T3 N0M0, with maximum diameters ranging from roughly 4 to 10 cm. Samples yielded roughly 3.5 to 8 million productive TCRbeta reads; read depth did not differ significantly between tissue types. For each liver tumor, the study sampled five regions along with adjacent normal tissue and blood, and applied TCRbeta repertoire sequencing, expression microarrays and whole-exome sequencing. TCRbeta repertoire sequencing covered 35 specimens from 5 patients: 25 tumor regions, 5 adjacent noncancerous liver tissues and 5 peripheral blood samples. Technical replicate repertoires showed high reproducibility, with mean shared-clone rates approximately 0.89 and correlation coefficients above 0.95.

RNA from unsorted whole blood was extracted with TRIzol reagent, and germline DNA was obtained with the DNeasy Blood & Tissue kit. Chronic HBV infection was present in the patients, and the patients were treatment-naive at sampling. Before surgery, approximately 3.8 milliliters of peripheral blood were drawn into K2EDTA tubes. Summary of the overall study and its limitations: The top 250 clones made up a significantly larger repertoire fraction in tumors than in blood (p = 0.039). Since the samples were bulk and unsorted, there was no way to compare CD4+ and CD8+ T cell repertoires. Because only the TCR beta chain was sequenced and unpaired alpha chains were not captured, true repertoire diversity is likely underestimated. Only four or five patients were included in the study, and the authors note that the findings should be validated in a larger study. Repertoire overlap was found to be higher between tumor regions (mean roughly 36%) than between tumor-adjacent (about 17%) or tumor-blood (14%) pairs, consistent with antigen-driven expansion.

This clonotype was seen repeatedly, ten times or more. There is no known antigen for this receptor. No clone much larger than this one lies a single base away; base qualities are absent. A constant-region primer and ProtoScript II reverse transcriptase were used to reverse-transcribe TCRbeta-specific cDNA from approximately 550 ng total RNA. Three nested multiplex PCR rounds, following a slightly modified ARM-PCR procedure, were used to build the TCRbeta libraries. Sample barcodes and Illumina adapters were attached in a final 25-cycle PCR using Deep VentR polymerase. Amplicons of 200-500 bp were gel-purified with a QIAquick gel extraction kit before sequencing. An Illumina HiSeq 2500 was used to sequence the TCRbeta amplicons, generating 250-bp paired-end reads. Per the authors' processing: To recover full CDR3 sequences, reads were quality-trimmed using Trimmomatic v0.33 and paired reads were then merged using FLASH v1.2.11. V, D and J germline segments were assigned to the rearranged TCRbeta sequences using MiGEC v1.2.1b. VDJtools v1.0.0 computed clonotype statistics and Shannon-Wiener diversity indices. To cut down on sampling bias, every analysis after diversity analysis relied on just the 250 most abundant clonotypes from each sample. The raw public data were reprocessed by TCRdb itself: fastp quality trimming at Q25, MiXCR clonotype calling, in-frame beta chains only. Every CDR3 protein is listed once, alongside the most common genes and DNA of its rows. TCRdb, not the original authors, processed these V and J calls. Within this sample are approximately 310,000 distinct CDR3 sequences, with approximately 65% of them counted one time only. The ten largest clones add up to roughly 9% of the sample.

Sequencing used peripheral blood. This TCR derives from a man between 35 and 55 years old with primary liver carcinoma and hepatitis B virus infection.

The nucleotides are TGTGCCAGCAGCCAACAGGGGTGGGAAGAGACCCAGTACTTC. This sequence encodes CASSQQGWEETQYF. The V and J genes are TRBV6-5 and TRBJ2-5; 7 bases in between match TRBD1. The CDR3 runs 14 amino acids, cysteine and phenylalanine included. Kept here is only the CDR3 DNA, which spans 42 bases and is read in frame from base 1. Compared with germline, V lacks 6 bases and J lacks 3 bases; bases without a gene match: 7. According to the germline V gene, CDR1 reads MNHEY and CDR2 reads SVGAGI.